This TCR beta chain was found in a study of post-analysis software for immune sequencing data. Across the whole study: Courses of disease covered relapsing-remitting, secondary progressive and progressive-relapsing multiple sclerosis.

General study results and limits: Compared with controls, patients had more of about five TRBV segments, including TRBV5-6, TRBV5-1 and TRBV20-1. Samples from one preparation batch, clustered by F measure, grouped strongly together. Controls showed significantly higher normalized Chao1 diversity than did multiple sclerosis patients.

CDR3 size: 13 residues. V gave up 9 bases and J gave up 10 bases; unmatched junction bases: 8. Germline assignment: CDR1 KGHDR and CDR2 SFDVKD. Sequencing libraries made from TCR beta cDNA carried unique molecular identifiers. It was from roughly 1 to 10 million T cells that 450,000 to 550,000 cDNA molecules came. In TCRdb, the PCR reads were re-called with MiXCR into one record per CDR3 protein. The data contain about 770,000 distinct CDR3 sequences, around 42% of them singletons. Comments on this clonotype: Its antigen remains unknown.

V usage is TRBV24-1 and J usage is TRBJ2-1, with 10 bases that match TRBD2. This TCR was sampled from a girl between 10 and 17 years old with multiple sclerosis. The sequenced sample consisted of blood. The DNA of the CDR3 is TGTGCCACCGCGTTAGCGGGAGGAGCCGAGCAGTTCTTC. Protein sequence: CATALAGGAEQFF.